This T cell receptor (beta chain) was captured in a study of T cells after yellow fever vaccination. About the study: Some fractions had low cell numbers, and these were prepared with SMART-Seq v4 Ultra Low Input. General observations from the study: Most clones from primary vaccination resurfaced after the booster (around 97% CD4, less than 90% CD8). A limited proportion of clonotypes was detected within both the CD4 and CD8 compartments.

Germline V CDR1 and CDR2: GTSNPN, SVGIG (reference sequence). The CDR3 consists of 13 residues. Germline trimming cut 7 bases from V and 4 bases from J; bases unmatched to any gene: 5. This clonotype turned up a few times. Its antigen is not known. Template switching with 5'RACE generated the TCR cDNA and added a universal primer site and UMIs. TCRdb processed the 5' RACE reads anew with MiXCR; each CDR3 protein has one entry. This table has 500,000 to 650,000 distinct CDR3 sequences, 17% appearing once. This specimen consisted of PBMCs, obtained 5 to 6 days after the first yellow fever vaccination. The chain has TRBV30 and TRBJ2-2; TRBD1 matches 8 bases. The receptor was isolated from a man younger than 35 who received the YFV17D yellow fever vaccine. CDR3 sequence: CAFGQGGTGELFF. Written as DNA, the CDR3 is TGTGCCTTTGGACAGGGCGGCACCGGGGAGCTGTTTTTT.